The TCR beta chain described here comes from a study of post-analysis software for immune sequencing data. After removal of 5 bases from V and 8 bases from J, the junction contained 12 bases not matched to a gene. Germline V gives CDR1 MNHEY, CDR2 SVGAGI. The CDR3 has 16 amino acids. Unique molecular identifiers had been added to the TCR beta cDNA libraries. TCRdb reprocessed the PCR reads via MiXCR and lists one record per CDR3 protein. The table shows under 200,000 distinct CDR3 sequences, with roughly 34% occurring only once. Findings and caveats of the study: Patients used about five TRBV segments, including TRBV5-6, TRBV5-1 and TRBV20-1, more often than controls. Compared against controls, patients with multiple sclerosis displayed significantly lower normalized Chao1 diversity.

For this clonotype: Its specificity is unknown.

The source of this sequence is a girl aged 10 to 17 with multiple sclerosis. Specimen: blood, collected after autologous hematopoietic stem cell transplantation. The V gene is TRBV6-5, the J gene TRBJ1-4; 9 nucleotides match TRBD1. CDR3: CASSRKFGTGLEKLFF. The CDR3 DNA reads as TGTGCCAGCAGTAGAAAGTTCGGGACAGGGCTCGAAAAACTGTTTTTT.